The clone carrying this TCR beta chain appeared many times. Antigen specificity is unknown. The data belong to a study of T-cell reconstitution after alpha-beta-depleted transplantation in children. Findings and caveats of the study: Surviving recipient cells, namely T cells and thymic progenitors, were the source of high day-60 TCRbeta diversity in some patients.

Unique molecular identifiers featured in how the TCRbeta library was prepared. TCRdb recomputed calls from the PCR reads with MiXCR, one row per CDR3 protein. The sample includes some 200,000 distinct CDR3 sequences, about 11% of them seen just once. This CDR3 spans 14 amino acids. Germline CDR1 and CDR2: MNHEY and SVGAGI. The V gene end was trimmed by 4 bases and the J gene end by 4 bases; junction bases not matched to a gene: 5. The receptor was derived from a child under two years old with acute myeloid leukemia, due to receive a stem cell transplant. Source: PBMCs, taken before TCRalphabeta/CD19-depleted stem cell transplant. The gene calls are TRBV6-5 and TRBJ2-7; 9 positions match TRBD1. The DNA for the CDR3 is TGTGCCAGCAGTTTCCGGGACAGGGAATACGAGCAGTACTTC. This translates into CASSFRDREYEQYF.